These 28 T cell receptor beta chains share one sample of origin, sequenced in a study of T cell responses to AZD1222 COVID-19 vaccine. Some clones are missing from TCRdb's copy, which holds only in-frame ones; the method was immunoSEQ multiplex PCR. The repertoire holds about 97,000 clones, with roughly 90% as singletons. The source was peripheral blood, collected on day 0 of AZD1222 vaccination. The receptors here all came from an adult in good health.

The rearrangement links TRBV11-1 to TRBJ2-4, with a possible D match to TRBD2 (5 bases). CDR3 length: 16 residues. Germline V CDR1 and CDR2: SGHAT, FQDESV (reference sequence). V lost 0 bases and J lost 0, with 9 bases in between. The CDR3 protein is CASSLARGIAKNIQYF. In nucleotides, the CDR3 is TGTGCCAGCAGCTTAGCGAGAGGGATAGCCAAAAACATTCAGTACTTC.

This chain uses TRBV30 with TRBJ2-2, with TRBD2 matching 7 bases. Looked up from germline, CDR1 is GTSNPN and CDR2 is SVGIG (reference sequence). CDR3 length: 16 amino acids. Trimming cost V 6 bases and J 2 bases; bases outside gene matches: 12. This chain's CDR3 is CACPQSGTSNTGELFF. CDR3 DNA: TGTGCCTGTCCCCAAAGCGGGACCTCAAACACCGGGGAGCTGTTTTTT.

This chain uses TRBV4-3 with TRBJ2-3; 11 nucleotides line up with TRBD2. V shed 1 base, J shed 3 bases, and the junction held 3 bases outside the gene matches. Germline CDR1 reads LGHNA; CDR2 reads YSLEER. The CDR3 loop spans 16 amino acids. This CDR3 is CASSQGSGGATDTQYF. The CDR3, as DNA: TGCGCCAGCAGCCAAGGTAGCGGGGGGGCAACAGATACGCAGTATTTT.

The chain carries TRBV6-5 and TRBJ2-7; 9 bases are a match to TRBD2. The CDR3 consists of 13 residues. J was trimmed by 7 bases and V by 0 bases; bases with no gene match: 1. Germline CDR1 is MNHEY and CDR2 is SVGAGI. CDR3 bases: TGTGCCAGCAGTTACTCGCGGGGGGGTGAGCAGTACTTC. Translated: CASSYSRGGEQYF.

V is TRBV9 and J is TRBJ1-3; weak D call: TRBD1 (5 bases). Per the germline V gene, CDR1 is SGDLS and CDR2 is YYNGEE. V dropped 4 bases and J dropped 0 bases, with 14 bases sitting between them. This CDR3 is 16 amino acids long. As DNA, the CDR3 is TGTGCCAGCAGCCCGGGACCCCGGAGCTCTGGAAACACCATATATTTT. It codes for CASSPGPRSSGNTIYF.

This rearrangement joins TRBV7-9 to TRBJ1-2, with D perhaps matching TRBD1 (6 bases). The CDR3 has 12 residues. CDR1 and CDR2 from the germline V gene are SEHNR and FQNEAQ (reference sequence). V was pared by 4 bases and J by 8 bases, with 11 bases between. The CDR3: CASSSNRDGYTF. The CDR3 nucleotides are TGTGCCAGCAGCTCCAACAGGGACGGCTACACCTTC.

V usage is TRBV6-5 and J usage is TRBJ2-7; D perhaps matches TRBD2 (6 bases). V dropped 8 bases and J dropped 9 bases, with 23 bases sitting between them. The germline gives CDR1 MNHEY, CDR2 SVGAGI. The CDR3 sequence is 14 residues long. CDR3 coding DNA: TGTGCCAGCGGGCCGGGACTCCTATTCTTTCCGCAGTACTTC. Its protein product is CASGPGLLFFPQYF.

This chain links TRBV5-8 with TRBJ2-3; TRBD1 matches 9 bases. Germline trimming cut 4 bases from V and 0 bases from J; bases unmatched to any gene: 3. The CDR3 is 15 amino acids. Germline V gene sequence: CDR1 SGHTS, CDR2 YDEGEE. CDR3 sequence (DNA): TGTGCCAGCAGCGCCGGACAGGGGAGCACAGATACGCAGTATTTT. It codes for CASSAGQGSTDTQYF. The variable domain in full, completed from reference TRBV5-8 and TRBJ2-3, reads EAGVTQSPTHLIKTRGQQATLRCSPISGHTSVYWYQQALGLGLQFLLWYDEGEERNRGNFPPRFSGRQFPNYSSELNVNALELEDSALYLCASSAGQGSTDTQYFGPGTRLTVL.

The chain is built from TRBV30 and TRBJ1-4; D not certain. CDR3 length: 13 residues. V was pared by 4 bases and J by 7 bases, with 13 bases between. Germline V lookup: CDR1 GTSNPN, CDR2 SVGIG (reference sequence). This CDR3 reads CAWTLKATEKLFF. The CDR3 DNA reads TGTGCCTGGACCCTCAAAGCCACTGAAAAACTGTTTTTT.

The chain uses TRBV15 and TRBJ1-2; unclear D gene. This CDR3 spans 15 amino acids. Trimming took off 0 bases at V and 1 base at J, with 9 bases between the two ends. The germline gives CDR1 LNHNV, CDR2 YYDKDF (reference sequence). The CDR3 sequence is CATSRENALNYGYTF. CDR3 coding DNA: TGTGCCACCAGCAGAGAGAATGCTCTTAACTATGGCTACACCTTC.

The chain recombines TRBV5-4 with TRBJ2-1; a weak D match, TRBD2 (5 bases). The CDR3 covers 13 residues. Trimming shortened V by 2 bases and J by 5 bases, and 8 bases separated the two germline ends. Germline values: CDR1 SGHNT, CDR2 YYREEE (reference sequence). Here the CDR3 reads CASSFGVDNEQFF. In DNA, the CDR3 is TGTGCCAGCAGCTTCGGGGTTGACAATGAGCAGTTCTTC.

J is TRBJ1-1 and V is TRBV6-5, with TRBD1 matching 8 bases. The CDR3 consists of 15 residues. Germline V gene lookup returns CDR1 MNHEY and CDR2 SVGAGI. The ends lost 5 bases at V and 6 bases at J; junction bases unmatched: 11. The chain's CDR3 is CASSPDRGRLSEAFF. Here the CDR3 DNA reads TGTGCCAGCAGTCCAGACAGGGGTAGACTCTCTGAAGCTTTCTTT.

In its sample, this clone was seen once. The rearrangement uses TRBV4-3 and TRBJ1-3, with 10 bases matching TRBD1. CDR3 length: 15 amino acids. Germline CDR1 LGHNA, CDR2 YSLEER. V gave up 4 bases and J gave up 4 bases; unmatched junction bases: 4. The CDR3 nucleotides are TGCGCCAGCAGCCGAGGGACAGGGGAGGGAAACACCATATATTTT. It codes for CASSRGTGEGNTIYF.

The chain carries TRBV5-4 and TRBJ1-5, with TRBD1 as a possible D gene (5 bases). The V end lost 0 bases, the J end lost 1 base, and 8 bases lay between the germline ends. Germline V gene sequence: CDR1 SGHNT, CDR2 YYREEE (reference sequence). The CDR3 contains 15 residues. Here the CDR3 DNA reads TGTGCCAGCAGCTTGGGTGGGGGGAGCAATCAGCCCCAGCATTTT. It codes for CASSLGGGSNQPQHF.

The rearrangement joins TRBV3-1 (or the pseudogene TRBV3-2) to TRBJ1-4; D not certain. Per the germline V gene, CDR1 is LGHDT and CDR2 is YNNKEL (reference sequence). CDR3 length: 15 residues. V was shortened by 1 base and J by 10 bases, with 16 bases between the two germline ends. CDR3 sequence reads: CASSQGSHLDVKLFF. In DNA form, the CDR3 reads TGTGCCAGCAGCCAAGGTAGTCATTTGGATGTAAAACTGTTTTTT.

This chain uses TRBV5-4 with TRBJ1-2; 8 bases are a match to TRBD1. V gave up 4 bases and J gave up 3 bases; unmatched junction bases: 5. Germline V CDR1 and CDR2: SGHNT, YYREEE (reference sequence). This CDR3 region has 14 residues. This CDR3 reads CASSPTQGDYGYTF. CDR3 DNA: TGTGCCAGCAGCCCGACACAGGGGGACTATGGCTACACCTTC.

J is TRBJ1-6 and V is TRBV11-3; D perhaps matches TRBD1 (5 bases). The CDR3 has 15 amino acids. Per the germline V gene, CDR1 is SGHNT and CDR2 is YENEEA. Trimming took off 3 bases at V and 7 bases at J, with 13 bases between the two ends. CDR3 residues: CASSFGAGGNSPLHF. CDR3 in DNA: TGTGCCAGCAGCTTCGGGGCCGGTGGGAATTCACCCCTCCACTTT.

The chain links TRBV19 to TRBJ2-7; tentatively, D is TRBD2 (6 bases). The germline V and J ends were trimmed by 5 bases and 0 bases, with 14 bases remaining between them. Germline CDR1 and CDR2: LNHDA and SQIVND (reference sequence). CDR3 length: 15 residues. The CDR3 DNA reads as TGTGCCAGTAGTCTCCGGGAGTCACGCTCCTACGAGCAGTACTTC. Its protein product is CASSLRESRSYEQYF.

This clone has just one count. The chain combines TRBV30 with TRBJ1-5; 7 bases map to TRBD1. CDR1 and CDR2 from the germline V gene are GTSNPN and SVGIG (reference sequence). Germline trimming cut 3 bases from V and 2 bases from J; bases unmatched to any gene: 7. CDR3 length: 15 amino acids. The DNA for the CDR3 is TGTGCCTGGAGCGCACAGGGGCTAGGCAATCAGCCCCAGCATTTT. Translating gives CAWSAQGLGNQPQHF.

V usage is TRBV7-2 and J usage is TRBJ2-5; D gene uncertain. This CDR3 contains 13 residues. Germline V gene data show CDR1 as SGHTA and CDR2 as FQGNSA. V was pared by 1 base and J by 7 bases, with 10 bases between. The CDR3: CASSLGTLGTQYF. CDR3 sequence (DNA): TGTGCCAGCAGCTTAGGGACGCTAGGGACCCAGTACTTC.

The CDR3 loop reads CASSSSGYSQETQYF. The CDR3 bases are TGTGCCAGCAGCTCTAGCGGCTACTCCCAGGAGACCCAGTACTTC. J is TRBJ2-5 and V is TRBV11-2, with TRBD2 identical over 7 bases. The germline CDR1 and CDR2 sequences are SGHAT and FQNNGV. The CDR3 covers 15 residues. V shed 4 bases and J 5 bases; nucleotides not matched to a gene: 10.

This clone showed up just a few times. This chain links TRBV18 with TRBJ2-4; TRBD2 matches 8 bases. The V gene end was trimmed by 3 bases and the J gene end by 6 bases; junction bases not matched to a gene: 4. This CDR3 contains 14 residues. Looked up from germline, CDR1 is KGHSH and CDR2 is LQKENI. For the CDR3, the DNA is TGTGCCAGCTCACCCGATGCGGGGGGAAACATTCAGTACTTC. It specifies CASSPDAGGNIQYF.

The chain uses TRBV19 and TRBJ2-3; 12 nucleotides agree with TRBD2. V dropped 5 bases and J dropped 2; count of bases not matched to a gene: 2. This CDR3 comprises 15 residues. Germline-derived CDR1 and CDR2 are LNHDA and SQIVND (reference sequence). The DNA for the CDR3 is TGTGCCAGTAGTGGACTAGCGGGGATCACAGATACGCAGTATTTT. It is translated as CASSGLAGITDTQYF.

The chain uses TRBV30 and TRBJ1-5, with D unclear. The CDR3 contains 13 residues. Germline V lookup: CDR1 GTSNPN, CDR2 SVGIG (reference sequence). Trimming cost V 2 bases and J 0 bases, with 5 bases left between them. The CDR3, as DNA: TGTGCCTGGAGTCGAATTAGCAATCAGCCCCAGCATTTT. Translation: CAWSRISNQPQHF.

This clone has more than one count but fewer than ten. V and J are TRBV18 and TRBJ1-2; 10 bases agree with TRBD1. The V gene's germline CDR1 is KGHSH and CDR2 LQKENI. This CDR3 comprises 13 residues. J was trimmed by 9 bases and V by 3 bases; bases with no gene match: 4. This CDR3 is CASSPGQGSSYTF. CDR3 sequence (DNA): TGTGCCAGCTCACCGGGACAGGGGAGTAGCTACACCTTC.

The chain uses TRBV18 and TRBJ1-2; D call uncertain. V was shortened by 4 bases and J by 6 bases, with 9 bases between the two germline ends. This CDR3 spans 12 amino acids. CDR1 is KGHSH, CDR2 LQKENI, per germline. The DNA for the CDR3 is TGTGCCAGCTCACTATCTAAGGATGGCTACACCTTC. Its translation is CASSLSKDGYTF.

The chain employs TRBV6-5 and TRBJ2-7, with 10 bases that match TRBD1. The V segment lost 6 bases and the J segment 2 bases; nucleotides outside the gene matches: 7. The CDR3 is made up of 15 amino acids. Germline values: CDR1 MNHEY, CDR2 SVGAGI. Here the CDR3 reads CASRPDRGLPYEQYF. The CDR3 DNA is TGTGCCAGCAGGCCAGACAGGGGGCTCCCCTACGAGCAGTACTTC.

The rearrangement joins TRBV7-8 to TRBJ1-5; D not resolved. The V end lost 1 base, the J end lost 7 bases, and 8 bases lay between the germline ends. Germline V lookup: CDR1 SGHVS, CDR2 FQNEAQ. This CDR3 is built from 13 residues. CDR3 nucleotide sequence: TGTGCCAGCAGCTTAGAGCGGATGCAGCCCCAGCATTTT. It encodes CASSLERMQPQHF.